The T cell receptor beta chain described here comes from a study of shared clonotypes between healthy human individuals. Points from the study as a whole: Relative to clonotypes present in all four donors, those not shared had lower generation probabilities. In this cohort, only blood was sampled, and tissue repertoires likely differ. Around 5% was the fraction of naive CD4 clonotypes found shared across several donors. Among the subsets, naive ones generally showed larger estimated richness than memory ones.

Trimming removed 2 bases from V and 0 bases from J, with 17 bases in between. Germline V gene lookup returns CDR1 SGHAT and CDR2 FQNNGV. This CDR3 is built from 18 residues. Selected positively for CCR7 and CD45RO-negative, naive CD8 cells excluded terminally differentiated effector memory CD45RA+ cells. On this clone: Its antigen is currently unknown.

Clones were sequenced by immunoSEQ multiplex PCR, and TCRdb holds only the in-frame ones, with some missing. Of about 680,000 clones in the sample, about 92% are singletons; the top ten hold 24%. The gene calls are TRBV11-2 and TRBJ2-1; D is possibly TRBD2 (5 bases). Sequenced material: naive CD8+ T cells sorted from blood. This TCR was sampled from a man aged 25-40 years in good health. In DNA form, the CDR3 reads TGTGCCAGCAGCTTAAGTTCCCAGAGCGGTAGCTCCTACAATGAGCAGTTCTTC. It codes for CASSLSSQSGSSYNEQFF. Drawing the rest from reference TRBV11-2 and TRBJ2-1, the complete variable domain is EAGVAQSPRYKIIEKRQSVAFWCNPISGHATLYWYQQILGQGPKLLIQFQNNGVVDDSQLPKDRFSAERLKGVDSTLKIQPAKLEDSAVYLCASSLSSQSGSSYNEQFFGPGTRLTVL.